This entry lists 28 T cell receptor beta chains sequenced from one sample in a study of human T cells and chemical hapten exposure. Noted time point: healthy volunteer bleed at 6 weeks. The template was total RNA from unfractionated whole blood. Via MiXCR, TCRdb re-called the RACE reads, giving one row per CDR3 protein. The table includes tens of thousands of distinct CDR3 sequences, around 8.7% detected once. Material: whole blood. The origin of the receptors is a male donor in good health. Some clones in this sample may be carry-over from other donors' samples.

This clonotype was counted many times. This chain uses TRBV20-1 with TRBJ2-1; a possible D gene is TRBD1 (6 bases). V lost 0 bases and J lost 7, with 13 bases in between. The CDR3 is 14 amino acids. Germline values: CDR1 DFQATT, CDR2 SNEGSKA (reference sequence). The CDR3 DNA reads TGCAGTGCTAGAGACACAGGGATGGGGAATGAGCAGTTCTTC. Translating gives CSARDTGMGNEQFF.

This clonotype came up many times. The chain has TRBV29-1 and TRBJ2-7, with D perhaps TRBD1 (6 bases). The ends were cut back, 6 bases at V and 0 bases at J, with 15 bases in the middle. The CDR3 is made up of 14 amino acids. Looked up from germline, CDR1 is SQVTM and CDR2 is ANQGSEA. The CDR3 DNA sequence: TGCAGCGTCTCAGACAGGAGGAGCTCCTACGAGCAGTACTTC. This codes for CSVSDRRSSYEQYF.

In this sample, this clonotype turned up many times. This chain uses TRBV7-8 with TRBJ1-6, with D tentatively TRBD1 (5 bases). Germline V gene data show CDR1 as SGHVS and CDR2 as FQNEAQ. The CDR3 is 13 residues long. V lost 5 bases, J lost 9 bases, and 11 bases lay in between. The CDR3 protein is CASSPLGVSPLHF. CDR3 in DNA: TGTGCCAGCAGCCCCCTGGGGGTTTCACCCCTCCACTTT.

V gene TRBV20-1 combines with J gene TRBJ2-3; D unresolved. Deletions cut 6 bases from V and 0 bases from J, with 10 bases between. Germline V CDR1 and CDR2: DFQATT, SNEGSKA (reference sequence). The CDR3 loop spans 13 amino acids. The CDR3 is CSAPAASTDTQYF. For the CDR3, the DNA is TGCAGTGCCCCTGCGGCTAGCACAGATACGCAGTATTTT.

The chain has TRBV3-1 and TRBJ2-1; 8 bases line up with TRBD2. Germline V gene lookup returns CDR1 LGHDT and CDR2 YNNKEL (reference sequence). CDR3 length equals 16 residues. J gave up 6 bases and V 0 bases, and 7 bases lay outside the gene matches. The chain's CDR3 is CASSQEVRTSSNEQFF. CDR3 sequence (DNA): TGTGCCAGCAGCCAAGAAGTGCGGACTAGCAGCAATGAGCAGTTCTTC.

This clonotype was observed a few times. Written as DNA, the CDR3 is TGTGCCATCAGAGGACAGGGGACGCAAGAGACCCAGTACTTC. As protein: CAIRGQGTQETQYF. The rearrangement joins TRBV10-3 to TRBJ2-5; 9 bases are a match to TRBD1. Germline trimming cut 6 bases from V and 2 bases from J; bases unmatched to any gene: 4. Germline assignment: CDR1 ENHRY and CDR2 SYGVKD. CDR3 length: 14 amino acids.

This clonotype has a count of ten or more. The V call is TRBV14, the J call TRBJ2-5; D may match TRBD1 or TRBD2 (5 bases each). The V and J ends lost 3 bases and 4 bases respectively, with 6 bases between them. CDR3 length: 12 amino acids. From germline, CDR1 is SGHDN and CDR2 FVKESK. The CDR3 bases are TGTGCCAGCAGCCAGGGGGTAGAGACCCAGTACTTC. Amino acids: CASSQGVETQYF.

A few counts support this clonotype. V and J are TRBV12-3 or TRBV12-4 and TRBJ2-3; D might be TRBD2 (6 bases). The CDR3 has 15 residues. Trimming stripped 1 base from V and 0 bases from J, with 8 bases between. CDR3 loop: CASSLGLASTDTQYF. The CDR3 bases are TGTGCCAGCAGTTTAGGGCTAGCGAGCACAGATACGCAGTATTTT.

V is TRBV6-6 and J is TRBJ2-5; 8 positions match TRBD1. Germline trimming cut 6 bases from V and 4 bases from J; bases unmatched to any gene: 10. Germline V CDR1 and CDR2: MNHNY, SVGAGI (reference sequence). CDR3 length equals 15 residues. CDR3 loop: CASRRTTGGRETQYF. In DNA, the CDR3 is TGTGCCAGCAGACGTACCACAGGGGGGCGAGAGACCCAGTACTTC.

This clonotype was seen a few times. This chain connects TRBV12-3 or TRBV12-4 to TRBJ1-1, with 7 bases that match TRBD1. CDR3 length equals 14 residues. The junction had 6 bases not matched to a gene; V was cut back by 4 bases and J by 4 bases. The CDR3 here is CASSSVGDSTEAFF. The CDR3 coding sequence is TGTGCCAGCAGTTCGGTGGGGGACAGCACTGAAGCTTTCTTT.

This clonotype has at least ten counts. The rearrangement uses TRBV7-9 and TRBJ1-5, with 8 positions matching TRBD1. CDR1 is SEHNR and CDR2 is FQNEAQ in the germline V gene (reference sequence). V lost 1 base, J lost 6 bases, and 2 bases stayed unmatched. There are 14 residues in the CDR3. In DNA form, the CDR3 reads TGTGCCAGCAGCTTAGGGACAGGGCTTCAGCCCCAGCATTTT. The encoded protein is CASSLGTGLQPQHF.

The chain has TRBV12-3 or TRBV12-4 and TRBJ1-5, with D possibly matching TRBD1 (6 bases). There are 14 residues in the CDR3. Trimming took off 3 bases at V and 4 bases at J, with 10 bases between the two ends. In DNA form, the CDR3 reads TGTGCCAGCAGTTTTGGACAGAGAAATCAGCCCCAGCATTTT. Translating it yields CASSFGQRNQPQHF.

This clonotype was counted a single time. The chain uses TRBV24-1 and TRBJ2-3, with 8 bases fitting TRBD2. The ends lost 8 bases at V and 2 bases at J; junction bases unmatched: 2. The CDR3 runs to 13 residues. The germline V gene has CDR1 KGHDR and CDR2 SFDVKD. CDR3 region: CATNGGATDTQYF. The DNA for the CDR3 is TGTGCCACCAACGGGGGGGCCACAGATACGCAGTATTTT.

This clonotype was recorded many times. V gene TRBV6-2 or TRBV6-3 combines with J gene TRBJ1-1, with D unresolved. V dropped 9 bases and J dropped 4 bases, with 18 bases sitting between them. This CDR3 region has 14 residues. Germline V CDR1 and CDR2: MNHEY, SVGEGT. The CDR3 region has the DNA TGTGCCAGTGCCCCCACCCCCGAAGGCACTGAAGCTTTCTTT. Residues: CASAPTPEGTEAFF.

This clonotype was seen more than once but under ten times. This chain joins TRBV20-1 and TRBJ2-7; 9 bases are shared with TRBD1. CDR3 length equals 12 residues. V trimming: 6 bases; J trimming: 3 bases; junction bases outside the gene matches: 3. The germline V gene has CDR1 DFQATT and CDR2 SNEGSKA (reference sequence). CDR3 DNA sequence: TGCAGTGCCCGGACAGGGGACTACGAGCAGTACTTC. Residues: CSARTGDYEQYF.

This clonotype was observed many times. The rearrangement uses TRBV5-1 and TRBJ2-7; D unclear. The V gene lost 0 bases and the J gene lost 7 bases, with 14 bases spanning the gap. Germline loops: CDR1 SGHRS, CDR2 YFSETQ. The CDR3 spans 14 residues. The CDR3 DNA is TGCGCCAGCAGCTTGGATTTGGACCCCTGGGAGCAGTACTTC. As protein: CASSLDLDPWEQYF.

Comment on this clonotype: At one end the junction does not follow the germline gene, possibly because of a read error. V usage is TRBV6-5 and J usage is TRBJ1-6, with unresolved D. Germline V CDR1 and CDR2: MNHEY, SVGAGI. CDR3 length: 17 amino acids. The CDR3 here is CASSYSSLREYSSPLHF. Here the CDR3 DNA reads TGTGCCAGCAGTTACTCGAGCCTTCGCGAGTATAGTTCACCCCTCCACTTT.

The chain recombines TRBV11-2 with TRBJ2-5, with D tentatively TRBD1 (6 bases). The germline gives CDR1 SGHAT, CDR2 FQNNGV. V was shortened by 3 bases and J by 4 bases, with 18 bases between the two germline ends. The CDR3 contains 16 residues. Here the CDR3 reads CASSFGRQESPETQYF. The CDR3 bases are TGTGCCAGCAGCTTTGGTAGACAGGAAAGTCCAGAGACCCAGTACTTC. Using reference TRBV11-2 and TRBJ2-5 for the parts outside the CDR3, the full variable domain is EAGVAQSPRYKIIEKRQSVAFWCNPISGHATLYWYQQILGQGPKLLIQFQNNGVVDDSQLPKDRFSAERLKGVDSTLKIQPAKLEDSAVYLCASSFGRQESPETQYFGPGTRLLVL.

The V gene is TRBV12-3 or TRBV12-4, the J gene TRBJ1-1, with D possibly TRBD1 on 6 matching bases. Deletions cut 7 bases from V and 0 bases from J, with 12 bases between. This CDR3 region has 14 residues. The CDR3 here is CASITRGMNTEAFF. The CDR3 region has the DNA TGTGCCAGCATCACCAGGGGCATGAACACTGAAGCTTTCTTT.

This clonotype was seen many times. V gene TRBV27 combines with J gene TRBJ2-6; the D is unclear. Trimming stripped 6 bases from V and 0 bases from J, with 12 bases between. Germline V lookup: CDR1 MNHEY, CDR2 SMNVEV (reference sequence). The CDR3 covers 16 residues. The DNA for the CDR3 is TGTGCCAGCAGCCCGCCCCTTAACTCTGGGGCCAACGTCCTGACTTTC. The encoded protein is CASSPPLNSGANVLTF.

CDR3 protein: CASSWKWATGGTEKLFF. In DNA form, the CDR3 reads TGTGCCAGCAGCTGGAAATGGGCGACAGGGGGGACTGAAAAACTGTTTTTT. V is TRBV5-5 and J is TRBJ1-4, with 9 positions matching TRBD1. Trimming removed 3 bases from V and 7 bases from J; junction bases left unmatched: 13. The CDR3 is 17 amino acids. CDR1 is SGHKS, CDR2 YYEKEE, per germline (reference sequence). The whole variable domain, remainder taken from reference TRBV5-5 and TRBJ1-4, is DAGVTQSPTHLIKTRGQQVTLRCSPISGHKSVSWYQQVLGQGPQFIFQYYEKEERGRGNFPDRFSARQFPNYSSELNVNALLLGDSALYLCASSWKWATGGTEKLFFGSGTQLSVL.

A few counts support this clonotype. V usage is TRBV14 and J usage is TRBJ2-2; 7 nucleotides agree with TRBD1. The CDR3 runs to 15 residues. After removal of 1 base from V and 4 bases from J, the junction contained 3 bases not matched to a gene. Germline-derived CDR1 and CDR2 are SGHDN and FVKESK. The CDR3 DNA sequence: TGTGCCAGCAGCCAAGCAACAGGGGTCACCGGGGAGCTGTTTTTT. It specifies CASSQATGVTGELFF. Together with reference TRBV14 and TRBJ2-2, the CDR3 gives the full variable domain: EAGVTQFPSHSVIEKGQTVTLRCDPISGHDNLYWYRRVMGKEIKFLLHFVKESKQDESGMPNNRFLAERTGGTYSTLKVQPAELEDSGVYFCASSQATGVTGELFFGEGSRLTVL.

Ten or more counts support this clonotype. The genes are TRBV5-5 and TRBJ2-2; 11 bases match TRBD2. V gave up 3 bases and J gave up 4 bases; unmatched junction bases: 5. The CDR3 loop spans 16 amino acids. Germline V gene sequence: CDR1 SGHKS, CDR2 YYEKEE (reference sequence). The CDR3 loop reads CASSYSGGAGTGELFF. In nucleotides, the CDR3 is TGTGCCAGCAGCTATAGCGGGGGGGCCGGCACCGGGGAGCTGTTTTTT. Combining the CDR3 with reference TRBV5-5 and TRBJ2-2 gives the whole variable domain DAGVTQSPTHLIKTRGQQVTLRCSPISGHKSVSWYQQVLGQGPQFIFQYYEKEERGRGNFPDRFSARQFPNYSSELNVNALLLGDSALYLCASSYSGGAGTGELFFGEGSRLTVL.

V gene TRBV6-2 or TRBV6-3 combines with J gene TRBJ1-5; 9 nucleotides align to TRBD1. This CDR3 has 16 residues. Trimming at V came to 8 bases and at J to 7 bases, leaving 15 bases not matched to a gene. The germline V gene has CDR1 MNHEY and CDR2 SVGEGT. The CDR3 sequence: CASSKGDDRGAQPQHF. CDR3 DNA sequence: TGTGCCAGCTCAAAAGGGGACGACAGGGGGGCGCAGCCCCAGCATTTT.

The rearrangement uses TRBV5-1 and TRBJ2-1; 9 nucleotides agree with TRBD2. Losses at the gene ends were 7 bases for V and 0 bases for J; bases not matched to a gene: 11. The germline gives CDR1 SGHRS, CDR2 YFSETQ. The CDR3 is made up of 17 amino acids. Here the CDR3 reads CASFGASGASSYNEQFF. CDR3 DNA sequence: TGCGCCAGCTTTGGGGCTAGCGGGGCTAGCTCCTACAATGAGCAGTTCTTC.

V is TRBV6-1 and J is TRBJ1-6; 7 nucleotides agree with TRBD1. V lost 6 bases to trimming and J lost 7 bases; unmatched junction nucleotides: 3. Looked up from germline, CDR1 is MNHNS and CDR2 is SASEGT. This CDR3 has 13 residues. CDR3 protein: CASRGTVNSPLHF. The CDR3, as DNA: TGTGCCAGCAGGGGGACAGTCAATTCACCCCTCCACTTT.

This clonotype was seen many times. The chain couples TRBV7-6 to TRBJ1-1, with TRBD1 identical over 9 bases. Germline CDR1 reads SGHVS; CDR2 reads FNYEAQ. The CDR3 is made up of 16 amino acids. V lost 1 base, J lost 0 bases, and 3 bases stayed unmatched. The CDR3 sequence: CASSLEGTGLNTEAFF. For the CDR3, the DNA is TGTGCCAGCAGCTTAGAGGGGACAGGGCTGAACACTGAAGCTTTCTTT. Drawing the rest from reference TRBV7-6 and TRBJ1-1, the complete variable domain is GAGVSQSPRYKVTKRGQDVALRCDPISGHVSLYWYRQALGQGPEFLTYFNYEAQQDKSGLPNDRFSAERPEGSISTLTIQRTEQRDSAMYRCASSLEGTGLNTEAFFGQGTRLTVV.

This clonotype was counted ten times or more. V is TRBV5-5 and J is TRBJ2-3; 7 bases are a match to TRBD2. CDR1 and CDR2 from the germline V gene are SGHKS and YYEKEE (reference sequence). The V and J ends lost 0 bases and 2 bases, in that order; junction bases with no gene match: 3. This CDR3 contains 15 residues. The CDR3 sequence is CASSLEGLNTDTQYF. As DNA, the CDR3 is TGTGCCAGCAGCTTGGAGGGACTAAACACAGATACGCAGTATTTT. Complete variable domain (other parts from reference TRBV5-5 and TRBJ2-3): DAGVTQSPTHLIKTRGQQVTLRCSPISGHKSVSWYQQVLGQGPQFIFQYYEKEERGRGNFPDRFSARQFPNYSSELNVNALLLGDSALYLCASSLEGLNTDTQYFGPGTRLTVL.